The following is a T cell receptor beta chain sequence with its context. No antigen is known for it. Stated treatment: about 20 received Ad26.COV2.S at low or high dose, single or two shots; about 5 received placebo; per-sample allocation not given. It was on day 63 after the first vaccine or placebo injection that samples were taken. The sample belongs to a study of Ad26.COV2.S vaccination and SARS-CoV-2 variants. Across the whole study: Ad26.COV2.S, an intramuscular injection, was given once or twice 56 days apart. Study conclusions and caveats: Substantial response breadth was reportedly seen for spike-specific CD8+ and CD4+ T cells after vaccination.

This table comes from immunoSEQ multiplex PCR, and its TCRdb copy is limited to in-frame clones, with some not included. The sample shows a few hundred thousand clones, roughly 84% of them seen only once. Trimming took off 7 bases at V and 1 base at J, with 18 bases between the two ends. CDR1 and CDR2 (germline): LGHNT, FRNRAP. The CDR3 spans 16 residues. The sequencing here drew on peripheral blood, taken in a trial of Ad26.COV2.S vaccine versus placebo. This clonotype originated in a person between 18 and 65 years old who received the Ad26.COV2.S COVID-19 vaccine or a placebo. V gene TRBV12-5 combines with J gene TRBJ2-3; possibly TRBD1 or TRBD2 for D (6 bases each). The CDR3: CASAPQGGNGTDTQYF. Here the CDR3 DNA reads TGTGCTAGTGCCCCCCAAGGGGGGAACGGCACAGATACGCAGTATTTT.